This T cell receptor (beta chain) was sequenced in a study of Ad26.COV2.S vaccination and SARS-CoV-2 variants (dated by TCRdb to about 2021). With regard to the full study: Sequencing of the TCRbeta repertoire served to evaluate the specificity and breadth of SARS-CoV-2-reactive T cell receptors following Ad26.COV2.S vaccination. The TCR-sequenced set comprised about 32 samples: some 20 Ad26.COV2.S vaccine recipients, 5 placebo recipients and 8 SARS-CoV-2 convalescent individuals.

The CDR3 goes from the cysteine to the phenylalanine over 15 residues. Only the CDR3 region is kept as DNA, spanning 45 bases read in frame from base 1. Via the germline V gene, CDR1 is MGHRA and CDR2 YSYEKL. Relative to germline, V is 0 bases shorter and J is 5 bases shorter, with 13 bases between their ends. TCRbeta CDR3 regions were sequenced with the immunoSEQ Assay. After extraction, genomic DNA underwent amplification by bias-controlled multiplex PCR, followed by high-throughput sequencing. The published analysis was carried out like this. To quantify the absolute abundance of every unique TCRbeta CDR3 region, sequences were collapsed and filtered. T cell fraction was estimated by normalization of TCRbeta template counts to usable DNA, with usable DNA being measured through amplification of reference genes present in all nucleated cells. Repertoire TCRs were annotated as SARS-CoV-2-specific by exact matching of V gene, CDR3 amino acid sequence and J gene to a known reactive TCR set. MIRA supplied the reference SARS-CoV-2 TCR set, which was filtered for enrichment in COVID-19-positive ImmuneCODE repertoires so that public or cross-reactive TCRs were removed. Drawing on the MIRA antigens, annotated TCRs were analysed further at the level of specific ORF or position within ORF. Breadth was defined as annotated unique rearrangements over total unique productive rearrangements; depth was the summed frequency of those rearrangements. Group comparisons of TCR breadth used two-sided Wilcoxon rank-sum tests. In its TCRdb copy, this immuneACCESS table keeps in-frame sequences only and misses some clones. Where compared with another copy, unresolved V genes explain less than half of these, and the others have no known cause. The DNA gave D and trimming, while V, J and clone size come from that table. This sample holds about 180,000 clones; roughly 89% were observed only once. The biggest ten clones account for about 5.9% of the sample.

The time point label corresponds to: individuals recovered from natural SARS-CoV-2 infection. Study-wide findings and limitations: Comparable non-spike TCR breadth was observed between vaccine and placebo recipients, consistent with only spike being contained in the vaccine. Substantial breadth of spike-specific CD8+ and CD4+ T cell responses was reported after vaccination. Spike-specific TCR breadth was higher in Ad26.COV2.S recipients than in placebo recipients (P = 0.0014). According to the authors, total T cell responses may have been underestimated by the TCR breadth and depth analyses.

Concerning this clone: The specificity of this receptor is unknown. No base-level quality is on record; no much larger clone is a single base apart.

This receptor chain uses TRBV4-1 and TRBJ1-2, with TRBD1 as a weak D call on 5 bases. The sample in question was peripheral blood, obtained after recovery from COVID-19. This clonotype was obtained from a human donor who had recovered from COVID-19. The sequence in DNA is TGCGCCAGCAGCCAAGATTGGGGGGACCGGTATGGCTACACCTTC. This gives the protein CASSQDWGDRYGYTF.